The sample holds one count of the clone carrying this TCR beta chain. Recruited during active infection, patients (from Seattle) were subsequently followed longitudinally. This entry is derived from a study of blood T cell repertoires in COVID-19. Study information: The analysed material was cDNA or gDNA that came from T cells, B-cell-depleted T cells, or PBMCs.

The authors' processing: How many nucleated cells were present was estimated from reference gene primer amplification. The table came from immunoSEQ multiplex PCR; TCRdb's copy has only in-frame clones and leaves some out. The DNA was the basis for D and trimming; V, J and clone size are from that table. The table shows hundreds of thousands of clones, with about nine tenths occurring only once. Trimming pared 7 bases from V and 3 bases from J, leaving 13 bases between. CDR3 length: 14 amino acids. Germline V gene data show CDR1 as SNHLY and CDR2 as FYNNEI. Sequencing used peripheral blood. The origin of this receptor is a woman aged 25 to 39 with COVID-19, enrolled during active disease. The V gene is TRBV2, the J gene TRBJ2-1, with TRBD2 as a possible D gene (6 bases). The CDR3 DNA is TGTGCCAGCACCCGGGACTTAGGCTACAATGAGCAGTTCTTC. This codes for CASTRDLGYNEQFF.